This T cell receptor beta chain was sequenced during a study of blood T cell repertoires in COVID-19. This clone was counted at least ten times. V shed 0 bases and J shed 4 bases, with 16 bases lying between them. The CDR3 sequence is 16 residues long. In germline, CDR1 is SGHDT, CDR2 YYEEEE. The data were produced by immunoSEQ multiplex PCR, yet TCRdb's version contains in-frame clones alone and is incomplete. The sample holds under 250,000 clones, 70% to 90% seen once. Sequenced input: peripheral blood. This clonotype was sampled from a woman in her seventies with COVID-19, enrolled during active disease. The rearrangement links TRBV5-6 to TRBJ1-1; D is uncertain. The CDR3 protein is CASSLEIRSGSTEAFF. The DNA for the CDR3 is TGTGCCAGCAGCTTGGAGATTCGGAGTGGAAGCACTGAAGCTTTCTTT.